Presented here are 17 T cell receptor beta chains from one specimen sequenced in a study of graft-versus-host responses after intestinal transplantation. The data were produced by immunoSEQ multiplex PCR, yet TCRdb's version contains in-frame clones alone and is incomplete. Of about 17,000 clones in the sample, 60% to 80% were seen once. Tissue processing of the graft released intraepithelial and lamina propria lymphocytes from it. Sequencing used ileum tissue, obtained almost 470 days after intestinal transplant. The receptor set was obtained from a human patient who received an intestinal transplant, so some T cells may come from the graft donor.

This sequence joins TRBV7-9 and TRBJ2-5; 9 nucleotides agree with TRBD1. V shed 3 bases, J shed 3 bases, and the junction held 2 bases outside the gene matches. Germline V CDR1 and CDR2: SEHNR, FQNEAQ (reference sequence). CDR3 length: 14 amino acids. The CDR3 bases are TGTGCCAGCAGCTTCGGACAGGGGAAAGAGACCCAGTACTTC. It codes for CASSFGQGKETQYF.

This sequence joins TRBV7-8 and TRBJ1-3, with TRBD1 matching 7 bases. V was clipped by 4 bases and J by 1 base; unmatched bases: 1. Germline CDR1 is SGHVS and CDR2 is FQNEAQ. This CDR3 contains 14 residues. CDR3 residues: CASSSQGSGNTIYF. DNA for the CDR3: TGTGCCAGCAGCTCACAGGGGTCTGGAAACACCATATATTTT.

In its sample, this clone was seen a few times. The V gene is TRBV5-1, the J gene TRBJ1-1; TRBD1 is a possible D gene (5 bases). The length of the CDR3 is 13 residues. Germline loops: CDR1 SGHRS, CDR2 YFSETQ. The V gene lost 4 bases and the J gene lost 4 bases, with 11 bases spanning the gap. The CDR3 DNA reads as TGCGCCAGCAGCCCGACAGCTTTCACTGAAGCTTTCTTT. Encoded protein: CASSPTAFTEAFF.

Here the CDR3 reads CASSVASSYEQYF. The CDR3 DNA sequence: TGTGCCAGCAGCGTAGCCTCTTCCTACGAGCAGTACTTC. The chain uses TRBV9 and TRBJ2-5; unclear D gene. The J call may be faulty, since TRBJ2-7 better matches the DNA end. This CDR3 contains 13 residues. Germline V lookup: CDR1 SGDLS, CDR2 YYNGEE.

Note on this clone: An end of the junction does not agree with germline; a read error may underlie this. The same CDR3 is also encoded by other DNA sequences in this sample. The chain links TRBV19 to TRBJ2-4; D possibly corresponds to TRBD1 (5 bases). The CDR3 loop spans 16 amino acids. Germline V gene sequence: CDR1 LNHDA, CDR2 SQIVND (reference sequence). The CDR3 nucleotides read TGCGCCAGTAGTCAGGCCAGGGCTCTAGCCAAAAACATTCAGTACTTC. Encoded protein: CASSQARALAKNIQYF.

This clone was seen a few times. This chain joins TRBV5-4 and TRBJ1-1; the match to TRBD1 covers 8 bases. The V gene end was trimmed by 0 bases and the J gene end by 4 bases; junction bases not matched to a gene: 8. This CDR3 spans 16 amino acids. CDR1 and CDR2 (germline): SGHNT, YYREEE (reference sequence). The CDR3: CASSLGQGARSTEAFF. The CDR3 DNA follows: TGTGCCAGCAGCTTGGGGCAGGGGGCGCGTAGCACTGAAGCTTTCTTT.

This chain joins TRBV7-8 and TRBJ2-7, with D perhaps TRBD2 (5 bases). The CDR3 totals 17 residues. The germline CDR1 and CDR2 sequences are SGHVS and FQNEAQ. Trimming left V 6 bases short and J 0 bases short, with 21 bases between. CDR3 bases: TGTGCCAGCAGTCGACCTAACGAGGGCGGTAGCTCCTACGAGCAGTACTTC. It is translated as CASSRPNEGGSSYEQYF.

V gene TRBV5-1 combines with J gene TRBJ2-7; TRBD1 matches 11 bases. The CDR3 is 15 amino acids. Trimming took 5 bases from V and 0 from J; bases not matched to a gene: 4. Germline V CDR1 and CDR2: SGHRS, YFSETQ. The CDR3 loop is CASRRGTGGSYEQYF. CDR3 DNA sequence: TGCGCCAGCAGGAGGGGGACAGGGGGCTCCTACGAGCAGTACTTC.

The gene calls are TRBV5-4 and TRBJ2-1, with TRBD1 matching over 11 bases. Trimming removed 8 bases from V and 7 bases from J; junction bases left unmatched: 14. Per the germline V gene, CDR1 is SGHNT and CDR2 is YYREEE (reference sequence). The CDR3 length is 16 residues. CDR3 loop: CASKSPDRGLRNEQFF. DNA of the CDR3: TGTGCCAGTAAATCCCCGGACAGGGGGCTGAGGAATGAGCAGTTCTTC.

J is TRBJ2-1 and V is TRBV19, with D possibly TRBD1 on 6 matching bases. This CDR3 has 14 amino acids. The V and J ends lost 4 bases and 5 bases respectively, with 12 bases between them. CDR1 and CDR2 from the germline V gene are LNHDA and SQIVND (reference sequence). The CDR3 region has the DNA TGTGCCAGTAGTAGGGCCGGGACAAACAATGAGCAGTTCTTC. Amino acids: CASSRAGTNNEQFF.

The chain couples TRBV30 to TRBJ1-6, with D hard to call. V was clipped by 4 bases and J by 11 bases, with 6 bases between them. Germline CDR1 GTSNPN, CDR2 SVGIG (reference sequence). CDR3 size: 10 residues. CDR3 sequence (DNA): TGTGCCTGGAAAGTGACACCCCTCCACTTT. This gives the protein CAWKVTPLHF.

This clone was counted between two and nine times. V and J are TRBV7-3 and TRBJ2-3; TRBD2 matches 7 bases. The J segment lost 1 base and the V segment lost 2 bases, leaving 0 bases of the junction unmatched. The CDR3 extends over 14 amino acids. The germline V gene has CDR1 SGHTA and CDR2 FQGTGA. The CDR3 sequence: CASSLAGGTDTQYF. CDR3 coding DNA: TGTGCCAGCAGCTTAGCGGGAGGCACAGATACGCAGTATTTT.

This rearrangement joins TRBV4-1 to TRBJ2-3, with a tentative D call TRBD2 (5 bases). The germline gives CDR1 MGHRA, CDR2 YSYEKL. V lost 5 bases, J lost 4 bases, and 13 bases lay in between. The CDR3 extends over 14 amino acids. The CDR3 DNA reads TGCGCCAGCAGCGGGCCGGGAAGGGCAGATACGCAGTATTTT. Translating gives CASSGPGRADTQYF.

This clone showed up just a few times. This sequence joins TRBV7-8 and TRBJ2-7, with D unresolved. The CDR3 runs to 13 residues. CDR1 and CDR2 from the germline V gene are SGHVS and FQNEAQ. V lost 6 bases and J lost 0, with 9 bases in between. This CDR3 is CASRYSNSYEQYF. CDR3 sequence (DNA): TGTGCCAGCAGATACAGTAACTCCTACGAGCAGTACTTC.

This sequence joins TRBV2 and TRBJ1-5, with D unclear. The CDR3 runs to 12 residues. Germline CDR1 SNHLY, CDR2 FYNNEI. V was trimmed by 9 bases and J by 7 bases, leaving 13 bases between them. CDR3 bases: TGTGCCAGTTGGGTTTTGGGGCAGCCCCAGCATTTT. Its translation: CASWVLGQPQHF. The complete variable domain, with remaining parts taken from reference TRBV2 and TRBJ1-5, reads EPEVTQTPSHQVTQMGQEVILRCVPISNHLYFYWYRQILGQKVEFLVSFYNNEISEKSEIFDDQFSVERPDGSNFTLKIRSTKLEDSAMYFCASWVLGQPQHFGDGTRLSIL.

The genes are TRBV2 and TRBJ2-7; a possible D gene is TRBD1 (6 bases). This CDR3 spans 12 amino acids. V lost 6 bases to trimming and J lost 2 bases, with 8 bases between them. Per germline, CDR1 SNHLY and CDR2 FYNNEI. CDR3 bases: TGTGCCAGCAGCGACAGGACCTACGAGCAGTACTTC. The encoded protein is CASSDRTYEQYF.

This clone is judged large. This rearrangement joins TRBV15 to TRBJ2-7; 12 bases align to TRBD1. Germline CDR1 LNHNV, CDR2 YYDKDF (reference sequence). The CDR3 consists of 15 residues. Trimming cost V 5 bases and J 3 bases; bases outside gene matches: 5. The chain's CDR3 is CATSGGTGGIYEQYF. CDR3 nucleotides: TGTGCCACCAGCGGGGGGACAGGGGGCATCTACGAGCAGTACTTC.